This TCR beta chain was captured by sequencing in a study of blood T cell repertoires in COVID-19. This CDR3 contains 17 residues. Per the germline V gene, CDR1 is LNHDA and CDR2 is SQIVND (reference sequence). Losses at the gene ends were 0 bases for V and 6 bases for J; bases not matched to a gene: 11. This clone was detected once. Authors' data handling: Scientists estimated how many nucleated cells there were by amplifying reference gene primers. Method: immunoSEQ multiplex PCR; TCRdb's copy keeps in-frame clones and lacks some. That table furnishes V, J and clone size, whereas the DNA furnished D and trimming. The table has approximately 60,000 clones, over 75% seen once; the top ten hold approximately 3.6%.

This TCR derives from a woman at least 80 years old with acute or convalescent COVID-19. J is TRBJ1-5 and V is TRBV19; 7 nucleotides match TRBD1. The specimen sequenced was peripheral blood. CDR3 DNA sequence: TGTGCCAGTAGTATAGATATGTGGACAGGAGAAATTCAGCCCCAGCATTTT. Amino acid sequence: CASSIDMWTGEIQPQHF. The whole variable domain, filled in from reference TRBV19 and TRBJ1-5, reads DGGITQSPKYLFRKEGQNVTLSCEQNLNHDAMYWYRQDPGQGLRLIYYSQIVNDFQKGDIAEGYSVSREKKESFPLTVTSAQKNPTAFYLCASSIDMWTGEIQPQHFGDGTRLSIL.